These T cell receptor beta chains were read from a single sample in a study of Graves' ophthalmopathy and Graves' hyperthyroidism. One entry per CDR3 protein, called by TCRdb with MiXCR from the multiplex PCR reads. The sample lists roughly 220,000 distinct CDR3 sequences, 40% to 50% occurring once. Sequencing was performed on peripheral blood. The receptor source for this set is an adult man with Graves' ophthalmopathy. The CDR3 runs from the conserved cysteine through the conserved F or W. The D gene is left open where the match is weak. A clone size is listed for some rows: how often the clone was seen (once, few, many), or a class if it is expanded.

CDR3 protein	CDR3 DNA	J gene	V gene	D gene	clone size
CAISASVGADYGYTF	TGTGCCATCAGTGCCTCGGTGGGGGCGGACTATGGCTACACCTTC	TRBJ1-2	TRBV10-3	NA	few
CASSLGVSLTYEQYF	TGTGCCAGCAGCTTAGGGGTCAGCTTAACCTACGAGCAGTACTTC	TRBJ2-7	TRBV7-9	NA	NA
CSAQWQSNQPQHF	TGCAGTGCTCAGTGGCAGAGCAATCAGCCCCAGCATTTT	TRBJ1-5	TRBV20-1	NA	NA
CASSLGESQETQYF	TGTGCCAGCAGCTTGGGGGAGAGTCAAGAGACCCAGTACTTC	TRBJ2-5	TRBV25-1	NA	NA
CAIGLSGGETQYF	TGTGCCATCGGCCTCAGCGGGGGAGAGACCCAGTACTTC	TRBJ2-5	TRBV10-3	TRBD2	many
CAGSMGGRVSYEQYF	TGTGCCGGCAGCATGGGGGGCAGGGTCTCCTACGAGCAGTACTTC	TRBJ2-7	TRBV7-6	NA	NA
CASSPLAPIGRYEQYF	TGTGCCAGCAGCCCCTTAGCCCCTATCGGTCGTTACGAGCAGTACTTC	TRBJ2-7	TRBV2	NA	NA
CASSYDGDYGYTF	TGTGCCAGCAGTTACGACGGCGATTATGGCTACACCTTC	TRBJ1-2	TRBV12-3/TRBV12-4	NA	NA
CASSPGGPLHF	TGTGCCAGCAGTCCCGGAGGACCCCTCCACTTT	TRBJ1-6	TRBV12-3/TRBV12-4	NA	few
CASSPGTGFYGYTF	TGTGCCAGCAGCCCTGGGACAGGTTTCTATGGCTACACCTTC	TRBJ1-2	TRBV5-1	TRBD1	NA
CSANQGNEKLFF	TGCAGTGCTAACCAGGGTAATGAAAAACTGTTTTTT	TRBJ1-4	TRBV20-1	NA	once
CSEATGNEKLFF	TGCAGTGAAGCGACGGGGAATGAAAAACTGTTTTTT	TRBJ1-4	TRBV29-1	NA	NA
CASSSSTGQISYEQYF	TGTGCCAGCAGCTCCTCGACGGGACAGATCTCCTACGAGCAGTACTTC	TRBJ2-7	TRBV7-9	TRBD1	once
CASSQDGTVGNTIYF	TGTGCCAGCAGCCAAGATGGGACGGTTGGAAACACCATATATTTT	TRBJ1-3	TRBV4-2	NA	few
CASSSAEATYEQFF	TGTGCCAGCAGCAGCGCAGAGGCAACCTACGAGCAGTTCTTC	TRBJ2-1	TRBV7-2	NA	NA
CAIPTAGANVLTF	TGTGCCATCCCCACAGCTGGGGCCAACGTCCTGACTTTC	TRBJ2-6	TRBV10-3	NA	many
CASSAVQANTEAFF	TGTGCCAGCAGCGCAGTACAGGCCAACACTGAAGCTTTCTTT	TRBJ1-1	TRBV9	NA	few